Below are 4 T cell receptor beta chains sequenced from a single sample in a study of T cells in Graves' hyperthyroidism and ophthalmopathy. From RNA transcripts, TCR beta CDR3 regions were amplified. RT-PCR in the first round (using the HTBI primer set) targeted the TCR CDR3. TCRdb reprocessed the multiplex PCR reads with MiXCR, giving one entry per CDR3 protein. The repertoire consists of more than 350,000 distinct CDR3 sequences, with roughly 15% occurring once and the leading ten covering roughly a fifth. The sample taken for sequencing was blood. The receptors were gathered from a woman aged 60-75 years with Graves' ophthalmopathy.

V and J are TRBV12-3 or TRBV12-4 and TRBJ2-5; 7 bases match TRBD2. There are 15 residues in the CDR3. Trimming removed 5 bases from V and 5 bases from J; junction bases left unmatched: 11. The CDR3: CASSPVAGVDETQYF. CDR3 nucleotide sequence: TGTGCCAGCAGTCCCGTTGCGGGAGTGGACGAGACCCAGTACTTC.

This clonotype has at least ten counts. This chain joins TRBV2 and TRBJ2-6; TRBD1 matches at 7 bases. V dropped 6 bases and J dropped 2; count of bases not matched to a gene: 1. Germline V gene lookup returns CDR1 SNHLY and CDR2 FYNNEI. This CDR3 region has 14 residues. CDR3 residues: CASRGTAGANVLTF. The CDR3, as DNA: TGTGCCAGCAGGGGGACAGCTGGGGCCAACGTCCTGACTTTC.

The table lists this clonotype with many counts. CDR3 DNA: TGTGCCAGCAGTTTCGATCGACAGGGGGCGGGAGAAGCTTTCTTT. Protein product: CASSFDRQGAGEAFF. The rearrangement joins TRBV27 to TRBJ1-1; 10 nucleotides agree with TRBD1. CDR3 size: 15 residues. Trimming cost V 3 bases and J 8 bases; bases outside gene matches: 9. Looked up from germline, CDR1 is MNHEY and CDR2 is SMNVEV (reference sequence).

This clonotype was counted only a few times. The chain combines TRBV19 with TRBJ1-1, with D unclear. Looked up from germline, CDR1 is LNHDA and CDR2 is SQIVND (reference sequence). V dropped 1 base and J dropped 10 bases, with 10 bases sitting between them. The CDR3 is made up of 12 amino acids. The CDR3 region has the DNA TGTGCCAGTAGTATAGTAGCCGGGAGAGCTTTCTTT. It translates to CASSIVAGRAFF.